The clone carrying this T cell receptor (beta chain) was counted only a few times. The antigen remains undetermined. From the reads, TCRdb called clonotypes with MiXCR, one entry per CDR3 protein. There are about a million distinct CDR3 sequences in the sample; roughly a third occur only once, and 13% lies in the top ten. This sample is drawn from a study of T cell repertoires in cytomegalovirus infection. Study in general: HLA-B-restricted CMV epitopes that are well studied, plus recently identified HLA-C-restricted ones, were used by the study. Study-wide results and limits: Dominating the ex vivo response were HLA-C-restricted CMV-specific TCR beta clonotypes.

The V end was cut by 5 bases, the J end by 8 bases, with 15 bases between. The CDR3 spans 13 residues. CDR1 and CDR2 from the germline V gene are MNHNS and SASEGT. The genes are TRBV6-1 and TRBJ1-2; D might be TRBD1 (5 bases). Material: cultured CD8+ T cells from PBMCs, obtained from culture after CMV antigen stimulation. The receptor was derived from a human donor in good health (CMV status not recorded). Some clones in this sample may be carry-over from other donors' samples. The CDR3 DNA reads as TGTGCCAGCAGTCTGGACATCGGGGAAGGCTACACCTTC. This gives the protein CASSLDIGEGYTF.